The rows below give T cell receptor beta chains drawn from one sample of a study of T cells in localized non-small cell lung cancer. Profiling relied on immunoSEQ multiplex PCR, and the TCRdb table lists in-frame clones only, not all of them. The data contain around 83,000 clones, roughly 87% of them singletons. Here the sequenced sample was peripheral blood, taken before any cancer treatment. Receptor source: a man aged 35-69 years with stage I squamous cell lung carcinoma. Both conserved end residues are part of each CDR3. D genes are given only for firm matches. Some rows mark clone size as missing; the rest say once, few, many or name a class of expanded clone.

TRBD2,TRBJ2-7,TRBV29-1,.,TGCAGCGTTAATAGCGGGGGCGACGAGCAGTACTTC,CSVNSGGDEQYF
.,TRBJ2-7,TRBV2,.,TGTGCCAGCAGTGTCTACGAGCAGTACTTC,CASSVYEQYF
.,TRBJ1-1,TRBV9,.,TGTGCCAGCAGCGTAGAACGGGCGAGCACTGAAGCTTTCTTT,CASSVERASTEAFF
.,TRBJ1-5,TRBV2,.,TGTGCCAGCAATCAGGGATCGAATCAGCCCCAGCATTTT,CASNQGSNQPQHF
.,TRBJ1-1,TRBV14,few,TGTGCCAGCAGCCAAGATCGCAAGGGACAAGCTTTCTTT,CASSQDRKGQAFF
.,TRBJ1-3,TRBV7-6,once,TGTGCCAGCAGCCGAGGGACTGACTCTGGAAACACCATATATTTT,CASSRGTDSGNTIYF
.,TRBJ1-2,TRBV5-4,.,TGTGCCAGCAGCTTGGTAACAGGGAATGGCTACACCTTC,CASSLVTGNGYTF
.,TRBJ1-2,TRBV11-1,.,TGTGCCAGCAGCCTCCTGATTACAGGTCTGGTTGGCTACACCTTC,CASSLLITGLVGYTF
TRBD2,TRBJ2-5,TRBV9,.,TGTGCCAGTTCGTGGGGGGGAGAGACCCAGTACTTC,CASSWGGETQYF
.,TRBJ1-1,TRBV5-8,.,TGTGCCAGCAGCTTGCGTAAAATTCTCACTGAAGCTTTCTTT,CASSLRKILTEAFF
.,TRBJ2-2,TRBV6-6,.,TGTGCCAGCAGTTTATTGAGGGGGAACACCGGGGAGCTGTTTTTT,CASSLLRGNTGELFF
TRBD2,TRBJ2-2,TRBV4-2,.,TGTGCCAGCAGCCAAGGGGGTCGACTAGCGGGGGTGGAGGAGCTGTTTTTT,CASSQGGRLAGVEELFF
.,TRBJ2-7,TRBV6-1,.,TGTGCCAGCACCCTTGGAGGGGAATACGAGCAGTACTTC,CASTLGGEYEQYF
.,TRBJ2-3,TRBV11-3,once,TGTGCCAGCAGCCCCAGGGGTACAAGCACAGATACGCAGTATTTT,CASSPRGTSTDTQYF
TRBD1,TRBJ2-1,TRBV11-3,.,TGTGCCAGCAGCTCAGGGACAGGAAGGACCACCTACAATGAGCAGTTCTTC,CASSSGTGRTTYNEQFF
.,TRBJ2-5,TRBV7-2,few,TGTGCCAGCAGCTTAGGGCTCCGGGGGGCCGGAGAGACCCAGTACTTC,CASSLGLRGAGETQYF
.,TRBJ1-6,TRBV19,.,TGTGCCAGTAGCTCCGTAGGGGGGCTCGGTGATTCACCCCTCCACTTT,CASSSVGGLGDSPLHF
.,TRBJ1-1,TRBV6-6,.,TGTGCCAGCACCATGCGGCCGAACACTGAAGCTTTCTTT,CASTMRPNTEAFF
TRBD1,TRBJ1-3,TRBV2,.,TGTGCCAGCAGTGTTTGGGGACAGGGGGCTTCTGGAAACACCATATATTTT,CASSVWGQGASGNTIYF
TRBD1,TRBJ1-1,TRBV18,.,TGTGCCAGCTCACCAAAGGGACAGGGGTTTTCTGAAGCTTTCTTT,CASSPKGQGFSEAFF
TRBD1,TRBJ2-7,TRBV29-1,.,TGCAGCGTTTATAATACAGGGGAATGGGGAGAGCAGTACTTC,CSVYNTGEWGEQYF
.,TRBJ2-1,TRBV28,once,TGTGCCAGCAGTGGGTCCAGAAGCAATGAGCAGTTCTTC,CASSGSRSNEQFF
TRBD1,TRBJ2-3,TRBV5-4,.,TGTGCCAGCAGCCAACAGGGGGGCGGAGATACGCAGTATTTT,CASSQQGGGDTQYF
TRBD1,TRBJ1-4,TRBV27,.,TGTGCCAGCCTCGCCTTGGGACAGGGGAAGGAAAAACTGTTTTTT,CASLALGQGKEKLFF
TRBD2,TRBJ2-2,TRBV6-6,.,TGTGCCAGCAGTGGACGACTAGCGGCGAACACCGGGGAGCTGTTTTTT,CASSGRLAANTGELFF
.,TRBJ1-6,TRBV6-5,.,TGTGCCAGCAGTTCAGTTGCACAGCCCTATTCACCCCTCCACTTT,CASSSVAQPYSPLHF
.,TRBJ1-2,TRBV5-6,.,TGTGCCAGCAGCCGTGAGCGGGGGGCGGATGGCTACACCTTC,CASSRERGADGYTF
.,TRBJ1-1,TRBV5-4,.,TGTGCCAGCAGCTTTAGGCTGAACACTGAAGCTTTCTTT,CASSFRLNTEAFF
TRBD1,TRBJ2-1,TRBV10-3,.,TGTGCCATCAGCCCGGGACAGGGGGCGGATGAGCAGTTCTTC,CAISPGQGADEQFF
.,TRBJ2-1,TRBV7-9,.,TGTGCCAGCAGCTTACTCCTCACCTCCTACAATGAGCAGTTCTTC,CASSLLLTSYNEQFF
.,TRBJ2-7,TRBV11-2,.,TGTGCCAGCAGCTCTGGGGGCTACGAGCAGTACTTC,CASSSGGYEQYF
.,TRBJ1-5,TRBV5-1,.,TGCGCCAGCAGCTTGAACAACCGCAATCAGCCCCAGCATTTT,CASSLNNRNQPQHF
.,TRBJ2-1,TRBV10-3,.,TGTGCCATCAGAAAGGGCAATGAGCAGTTCTTC,CAIRKGNEQFF
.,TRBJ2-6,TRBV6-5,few,TGTGCCAGCAGTTTCCTCTTCCCCAACGTCCTGACTTTC,CASSFLFPNVLTF
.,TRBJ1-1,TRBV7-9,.,TGTGCCAGCAGCTCGACCCTTGGGGGCGCCGGGCCAAAAGCTTTCTTT,CASSSTLGGAGPKAFF
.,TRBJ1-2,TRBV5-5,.,TGTGCCAGCAGTCCCGTCTCGACAGCAGCCTATGGCTACACCTTC,CASSPVSTAAYGYTF
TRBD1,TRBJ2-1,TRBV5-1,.,TGCGCCAGCAGCTACCGGGACAGAACTCCCAATGAGCAGTTCTTC,CASSYRDRTPNEQFF